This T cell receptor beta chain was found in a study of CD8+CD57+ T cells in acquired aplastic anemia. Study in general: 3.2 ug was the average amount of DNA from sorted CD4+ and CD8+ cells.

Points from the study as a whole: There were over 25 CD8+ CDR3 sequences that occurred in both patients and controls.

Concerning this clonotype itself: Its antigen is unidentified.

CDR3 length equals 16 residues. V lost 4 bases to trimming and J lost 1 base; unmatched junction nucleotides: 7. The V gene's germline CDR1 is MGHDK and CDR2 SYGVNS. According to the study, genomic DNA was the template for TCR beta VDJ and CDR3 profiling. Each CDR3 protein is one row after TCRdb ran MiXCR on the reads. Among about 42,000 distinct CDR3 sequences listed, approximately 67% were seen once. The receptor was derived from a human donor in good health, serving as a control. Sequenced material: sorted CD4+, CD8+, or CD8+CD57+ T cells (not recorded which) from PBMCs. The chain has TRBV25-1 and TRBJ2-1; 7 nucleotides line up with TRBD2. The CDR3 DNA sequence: TGTGCCAGCAGTGGGGAGGGGCGCGGATCCTACAATGAGCAGTTCTTC. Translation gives CASSGEGRGSYNEQFF.